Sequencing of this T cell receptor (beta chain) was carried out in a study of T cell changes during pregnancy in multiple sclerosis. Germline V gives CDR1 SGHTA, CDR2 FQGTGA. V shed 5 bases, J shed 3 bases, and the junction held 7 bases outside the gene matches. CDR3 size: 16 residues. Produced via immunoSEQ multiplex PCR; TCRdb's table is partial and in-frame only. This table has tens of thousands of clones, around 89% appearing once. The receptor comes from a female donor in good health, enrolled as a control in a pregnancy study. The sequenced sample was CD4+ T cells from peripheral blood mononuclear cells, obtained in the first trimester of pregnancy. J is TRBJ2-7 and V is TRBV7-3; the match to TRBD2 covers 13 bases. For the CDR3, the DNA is TGTGCCAGCAGCCGTAAGGGACTAGCGGGGTTCTACGAGCAGTACTTC. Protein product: CASSRKGLAGFYEQYF.